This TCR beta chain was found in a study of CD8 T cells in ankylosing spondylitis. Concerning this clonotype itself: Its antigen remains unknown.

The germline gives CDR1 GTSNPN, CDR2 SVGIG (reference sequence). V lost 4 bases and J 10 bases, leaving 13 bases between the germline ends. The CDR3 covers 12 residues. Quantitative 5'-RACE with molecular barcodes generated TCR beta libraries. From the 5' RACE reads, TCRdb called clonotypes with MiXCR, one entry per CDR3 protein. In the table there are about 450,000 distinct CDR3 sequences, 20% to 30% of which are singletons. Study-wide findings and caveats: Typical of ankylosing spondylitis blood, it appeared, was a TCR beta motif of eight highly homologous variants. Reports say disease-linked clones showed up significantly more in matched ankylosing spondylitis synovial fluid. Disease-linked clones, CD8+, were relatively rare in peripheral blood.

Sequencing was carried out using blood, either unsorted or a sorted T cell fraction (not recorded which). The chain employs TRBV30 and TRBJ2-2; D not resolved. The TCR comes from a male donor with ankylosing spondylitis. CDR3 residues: CAWKAVKEELFF. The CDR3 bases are TGTGCCTGGAAAGCCGTGAAGGAGGAGCTGTTTTTT. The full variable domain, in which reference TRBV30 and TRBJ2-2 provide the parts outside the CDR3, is SQTIHQWPATLVQPVGSPLSLECTVEGTSNPNLYWYRQAAGRGLQLLFYSVGIGQISSEVPQNLSASRPQDRQFILSSKKLLLSDSGFYLCAWKAVKEELFFGEGSRLTVL.